One and the same sample provided the 6 T cell receptor beta chains below, sequenced in a study of radiation and T cells in renal cell carcinoma. Time point described: blood 4 weeks post-SBRT, at nephrectomy. As to treatment: 15 Gy SBRT to primary tumor, nephrectomy 4 weeks later. Sequencing was performed with immunoSEQ multiplex PCR; in TCRdb, only in-frame clones are kept and a portion is missing. In the table there are over 30,000 clones, approximately 84% of which are singletons. The starting material was blood, obtained from a patient whose treatment included radiotherapy and nephrectomy. These receptors all come from a man in his sixties with renal cell carcinoma.

The chain uses TRBV19 and TRBJ1-2, with D tentatively TRBD1 (5 bases). CDR1 is LNHDA, CDR2 SQIVND, per germline (reference sequence). The V end was cut by 9 bases, the J end by 6 bases, with 17 bases between. This CDR3 contains 13 residues. The CDR3 region has the DNA TGTGCCAGCCAATCGCAGGGAAATGATGGCTACACCTTC. Protein sequence: CASQSQGNDGYTF.

The chain is built from TRBV11-2 and TRBJ2-7; 14 bases are shared with TRBD2. This CDR3 is built from 16 residues. Germline CDR1 reads SGHAT; CDR2 reads FQNNGV. V dropped 4 bases and J dropped 6; count of bases not matched to a gene: 8. In DNA, the CDR3 is TGTGCCAGCAGCTCACAGACTAGCGGGAGGGCTGGCGAGCAGTACTTC. This encodes CASSSQTSGRAGEQYF.

This rearrangement joins TRBV10-3 to TRBJ1-1; 7 bases match TRBD1. Per the germline V gene, CDR1 is ENHRY and CDR2 is SYGVKD. The CDR3 length is 17 residues. The V gene end was trimmed by 0 bases and the J gene end by 0 bases; junction bases not matched to a gene: 7. The CDR3, as DNA: TGTGCCATCAGTGAGTCATATGGGACAGTCATGAACACTGAAGCTTTCTTT. Translating it yields CAISESYGTVMNTEAFF.

The rearrangement joins TRBV7-2 to TRBJ2-1; 7 positions match TRBD1. This CDR3 comprises 13 residues. Germline V gives CDR1 SGHTA, CDR2 FQGNSA. J gave up 6 bases and V 5 bases, and 4 bases lay outside the gene matches. CDR3 bases: TGTGCCAGCAGCCCGTCAGGGGGCAATGAGCAGTTCTTC. Residues: CASSPSGGNEQFF.

CDR3 sequence (DNA): TGTGCCAGCAGCTTAGATGGAGGACAGCCATACTACGAGCAGTACTTC. Its protein product is CASSLDGGQPYYEQYF. The V call is TRBV11-3, the J call TRBJ2-7; a possible D gene is TRBD1 (6 bases). The V gene's germline CDR1 is SGHNT and CDR2 YENEEA. This CDR3 has 16 amino acids. V was trimmed by 0 bases and J by 3 bases, leaving 15 bases between them.

The chain recombines TRBV18 with TRBJ2-5; D remains unclear. Trimming took off 8 bases at V and 2 bases at J, with 9 bases between the two ends. The germline CDR1 and CDR2 sequences are KGHSH and LQKENI. CDR3 length equals 12 residues. CDR3 sequence reads: CASRLRQETQYF. The CDR3 bases are TGTGCCAGCCGCTTACGACAAGAGACCCAGTACTTC.